Presented here are 9 T cell receptor beta chains from one specimen sequenced in a study of neurological immune-mediated disorders. Via MiXCR, TCRdb re-called the 5' RACE reads, giving one row per CDR3 protein. The sample has around 30,000 distinct CDR3 sequences, almost 2.5% seen once. Input material: PBMCs. The receptor set was obtained from a woman between 45 and 65 years old with multiple sclerosis.

In this sample, this clonotype is medium-sized (0.01 to 0.1%). This rearrangement joins TRBV20-1 to TRBJ2-7, with TRBD1 as a possible D gene (6 bases). The length of the CDR3 is 13 residues. Germline assignment: CDR1 DFQATT and CDR2 SNEGSKA (reference sequence). V shed 3 bases and J shed 4 bases, with 13 bases lying between them. The CDR3 DNA follows: TGCAGTGCTAGGGGGACAAGTATTTACGAGCAGTACTTC. Its translation: CSARGTSIYEQYF.

There are many counts of this clonotype. V gene TRBV7-2 combines with J gene TRBJ1-2; TRBD1 matches 8 bases. Germline V gene lookup returns CDR1 SGHTA and CDR2 FQGNSA. The CDR3 is 15 residues long. With 5 bases clipped from V and 4 bases from J, the junction kept 9 bases outside the gene matches. The CDR3 nucleotides read TGTGCCAGCAGCACCTGGGGGACAGGAGTCTATGGCTACACCTTC. Translated, it gives CASSTWGTGVYGYTF.

This clonotype occurred many times. The chain couples TRBV7-9 to TRBJ2-3; the D call may be TRBD1 or TRBD2 (5 bases each). The CDR3 contains 14 residues. V lost 4 bases and J 1 base, leaving 9 bases between the germline ends. Germline loops: CDR1 SEHNR, CDR2 FQNEAQ (reference sequence). The CDR3 loop reads CASSSLGGTDTQYF. CDR3 DNA sequence: TGTGCCAGCAGCTCACTAGGGGGCACAGATACGCAGTATTTT.

This clonotype was picked up a small number of times. The genes are TRBV18 and TRBJ2-5, with unresolved D. Germline CDR1 reads KGHSH; CDR2 reads LQKENI. The CDR3 contains 14 residues. Trimming took off 3 bases at V and 1 base at J, with 9 bases between the two ends. CDR3 in amino acids: CASSPAGVQETQYF. Written as DNA, the CDR3 is TGTGCCAGCTCACCCGCCGGAGTCCAAGAGACCCAGTACTTC. Variable domain in full (rest from reference TRBV18 and TRBJ2-5): NAGVMQNPRHLVRRRGQEARLRCSPMKGHSHVYWYRQLPEEGLKFMVYLQKENIIDESGMPKERFSAEFPKEGPSILRIQQVVRGDSAAYFCASSPAGVQETQYFGPGTRLLVL.

This clonotype was recorded many times. The chain uses TRBV7-9 and TRBJ2-7, with D hard to call. The CDR3 is made up of 12 amino acids. V lost 2 bases, J lost 2 bases, and 4 bases lay in between. Per germline, CDR1 SEHNR and CDR2 FQNEAQ (reference sequence). The CDR3 loop reads CASSLRPYEQYF. In DNA form, the CDR3 reads TGTGCCAGCAGCTTAAGACCCTACGAGCAGTACTTC.

V and J are TRBV20-1 and TRBJ1-4, with D possibly TRBD1 on 6 matching bases. The CDR3 has 18 amino acids. The V gene's germline CDR1 is DFQATT and CDR2 SNEGSKA (reference sequence). The germline V and J ends were trimmed by 2 bases and 0 bases, with 19 bases remaining between them. The CDR3 DNA is TGCAGTGCTAGATATCCGGGCAGGGGACGAACAACTAATGAAAAACTGTTTTTT. Its protein product is CSARYPGRGRTTNEKLFF.

This clonotype was seen ten or more times. The CDR3 region is CASSTTGLNEKLFF. In DNA form, the CDR3 reads TGTGCCAGCAGCACGACAGGGCTTAATGAAAAACTGTTTTTT. The chain links TRBV7-9 to TRBJ1-4; 7 positions match TRBD1. The CDR3 covers 14 residues. Germline V lookup: CDR1 SEHNR, CDR2 FQNEAQ (reference sequence). V shed 5 bases and J 4 bases; nucleotides not matched to a gene: 4.

With regard to this clonotype: The conserved final phenylalanine or tryptophan is absent from the CDR3, which likely points to a read error. No DNA is shown, since the ends of the CDR3 on it are uncertain; the CDR3 is the one TCRdb lists. The chain links TRBV10-3 to TRBJ2-7; TRBD2 reflects the table's D call only, with no check against the DNA. The CDR3 adds up to 13 amino acids, both ends counted. Germline-derived CDR1 and CDR2 are ENHRY and SYGVKD. The CDR3 region is CAISGAGNYEQYN.

This clonotype was observed many times. This chain joins TRBV20-1 and TRBJ2-7; TRBD2 matches at 7 bases. V was clipped by 6 bases and J by 2 bases; unmatched bases: 10. The germline V gene has CDR1 DFQATT and CDR2 SNEGSKA (reference sequence). This CDR3 has 14 amino acids. CDR3 region: CSASPSGITYEQYF. The CDR3, as DNA: TGCAGTGCGTCTCCTAGCGGTATAACCTACGAGCAGTACTTC.